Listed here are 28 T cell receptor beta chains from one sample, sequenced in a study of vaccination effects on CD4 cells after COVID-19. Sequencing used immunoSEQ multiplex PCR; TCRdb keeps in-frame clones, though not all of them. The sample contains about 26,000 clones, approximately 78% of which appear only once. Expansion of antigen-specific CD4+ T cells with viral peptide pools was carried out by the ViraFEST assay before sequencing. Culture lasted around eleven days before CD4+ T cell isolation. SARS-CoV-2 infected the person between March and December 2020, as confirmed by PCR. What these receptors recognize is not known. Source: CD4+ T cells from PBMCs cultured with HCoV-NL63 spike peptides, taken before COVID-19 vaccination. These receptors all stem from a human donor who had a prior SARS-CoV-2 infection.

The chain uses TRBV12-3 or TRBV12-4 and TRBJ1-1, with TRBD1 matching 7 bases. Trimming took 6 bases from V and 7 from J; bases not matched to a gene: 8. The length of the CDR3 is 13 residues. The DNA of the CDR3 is TGTGCCAGCAGGAGACAGGGACGTGATGAAGCTTTCTTT. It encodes CASRRQGRDEAFF.

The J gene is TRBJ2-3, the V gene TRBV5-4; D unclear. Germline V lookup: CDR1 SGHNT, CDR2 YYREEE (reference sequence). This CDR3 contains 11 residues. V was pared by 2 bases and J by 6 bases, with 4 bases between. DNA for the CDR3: TGTGCCAGCAGCTTAGGCGATACGCAGTATTTT. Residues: CASSLGDTQYF.

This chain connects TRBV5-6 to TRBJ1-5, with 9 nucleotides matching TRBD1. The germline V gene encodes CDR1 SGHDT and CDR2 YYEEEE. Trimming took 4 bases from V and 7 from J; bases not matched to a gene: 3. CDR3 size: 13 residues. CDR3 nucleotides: TGTGCCAGCAGCACAGGGGGCGAGCAGCCCCAGCATTTT. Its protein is CASSTGGEQPQHF.

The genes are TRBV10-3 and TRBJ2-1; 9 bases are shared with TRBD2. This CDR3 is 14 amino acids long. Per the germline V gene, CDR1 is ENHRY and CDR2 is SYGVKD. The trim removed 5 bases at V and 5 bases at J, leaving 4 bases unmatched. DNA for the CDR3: TGTGCCATCAGTCGTAGCGGGAGTAACAATGAGCAGTTCTTC. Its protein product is CAISRSGSNNEQFF.

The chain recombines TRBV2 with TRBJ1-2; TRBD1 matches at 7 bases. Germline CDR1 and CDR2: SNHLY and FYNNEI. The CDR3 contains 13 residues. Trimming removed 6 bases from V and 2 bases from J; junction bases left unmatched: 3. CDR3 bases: TGTGCCAGCAGAAAGGGGGCGAACTATGGCTACACCTTC. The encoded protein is CASRKGANYGYTF. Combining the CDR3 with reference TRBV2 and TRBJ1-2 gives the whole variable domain EPEVTQTPSHQVTQMGQEVILRCVPISNHLYFYWYRQILGQKVEFLVSFYNNEISEKSEIFDDQFSVERPDGSNFTLKIRSTKLEDSAMYFCASRKGANYGYTFGSGTRLTVV.

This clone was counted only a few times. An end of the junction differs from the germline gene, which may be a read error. The CDR3 here is CASSPGTAPGGNF. The DNA of the CDR3 is TGTGCCAGCAGTCCTGGGACAGCGCCTGGGGGAAACTTC. This sequence joins TRBV12-3 or TRBV12-4 and TRBJ2-7; 7 bases are shared with TRBD1. The CDR3 has 13 residues.

The CDR3 DNA follows: TGTGCCAGCAAAAAACAGGAGTCCGGGGAGCTGTTTTTT. Protein product: CASKKQESGELFF. The rearrangement uses TRBV12-3 or TRBV12-4 and TRBJ2-2, with D possibly TRBD1 on 5 matching bases. Trimming stripped 7 bases from V and 6 bases from J, with 12 bases between. The CDR3 has 13 residues.

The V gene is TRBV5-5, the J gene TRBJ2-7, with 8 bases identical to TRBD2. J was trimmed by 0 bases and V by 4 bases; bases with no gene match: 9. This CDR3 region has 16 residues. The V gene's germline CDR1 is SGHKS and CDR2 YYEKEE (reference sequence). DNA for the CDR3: TGTGCCAGCAGCATAGCGGGGCGCTTGAGCTCCTACGAGCAGTACTTC. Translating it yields CASSIAGRLSSYEQYF.

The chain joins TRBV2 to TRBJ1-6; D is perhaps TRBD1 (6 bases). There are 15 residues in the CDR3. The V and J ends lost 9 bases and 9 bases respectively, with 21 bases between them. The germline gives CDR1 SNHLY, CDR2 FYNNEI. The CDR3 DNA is TGTGCCAGTAGACAAGCGGCAGGGGTCCTTTCACCCCTCCACTTT. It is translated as CASRQAAGVLSPLHF.

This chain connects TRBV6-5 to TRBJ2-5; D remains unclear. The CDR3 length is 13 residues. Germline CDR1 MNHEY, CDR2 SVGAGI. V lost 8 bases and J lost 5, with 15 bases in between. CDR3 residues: CASGRVFRETQYF. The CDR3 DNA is TGTGCCAGCGGGCGTGTATTTCGGGAGACCCAGTACTTC.

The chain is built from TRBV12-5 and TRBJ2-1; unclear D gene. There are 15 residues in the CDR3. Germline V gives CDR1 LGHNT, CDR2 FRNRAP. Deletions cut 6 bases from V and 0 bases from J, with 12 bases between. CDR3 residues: CASGGRLVSYNEQFF. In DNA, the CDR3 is TGTGCTAGTGGGGGCCGACTTGTCTCCTACAATGAGCAGTTCTTC.

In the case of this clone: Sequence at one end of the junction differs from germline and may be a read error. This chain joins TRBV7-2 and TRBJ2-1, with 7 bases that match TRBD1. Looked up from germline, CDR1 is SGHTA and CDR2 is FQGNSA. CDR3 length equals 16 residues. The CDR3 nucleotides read TGTGCCAGCAGCATAGCAGGGGGAAGTTCGACCCCTGAGCAGTTCTTC. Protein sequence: CASSIAGGSSTPEQFF.

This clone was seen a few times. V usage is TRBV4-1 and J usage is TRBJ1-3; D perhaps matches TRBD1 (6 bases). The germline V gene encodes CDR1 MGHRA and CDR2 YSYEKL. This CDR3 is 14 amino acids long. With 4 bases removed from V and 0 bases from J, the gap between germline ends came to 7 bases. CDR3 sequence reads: CASSLQGSGNTIYF. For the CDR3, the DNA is TGCGCCAGCAGCCTACAGGGCTCTGGAAACACCATATATTTT.

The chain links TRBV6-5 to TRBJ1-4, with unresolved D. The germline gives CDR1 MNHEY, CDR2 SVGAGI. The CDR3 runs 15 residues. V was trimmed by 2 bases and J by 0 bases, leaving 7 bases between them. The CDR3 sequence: CASSYAGATNEKLFF. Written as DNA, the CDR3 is TGTGCCAGCAGTTACGCCGGTGCAACTAATGAAAAACTGTTTTTT.

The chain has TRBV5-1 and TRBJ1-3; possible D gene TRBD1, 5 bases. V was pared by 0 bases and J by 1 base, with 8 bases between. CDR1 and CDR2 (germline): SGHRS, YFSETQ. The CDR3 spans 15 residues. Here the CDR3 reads CASSLGGGSGNTIYF. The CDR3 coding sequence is TGCGCCAGCAGCTTGGGCGGGGGGTCTGGAAACACCATATATTTT. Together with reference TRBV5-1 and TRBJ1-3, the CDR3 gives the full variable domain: KAGVTQTPRYLIKTRGQQVTLSCSPISGHRSVSWYQQTPGQGLQFLFEYFSETQRNKGNFPGRFSGRQFSNSRSEMNVSTLELGDSALYLCASSLGGGSGNTIYFGEGSWLTVV.

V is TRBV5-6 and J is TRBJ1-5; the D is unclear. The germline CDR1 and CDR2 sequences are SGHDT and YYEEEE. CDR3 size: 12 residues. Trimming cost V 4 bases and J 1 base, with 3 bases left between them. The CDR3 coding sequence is TGTGCCAGCAGCCTAAGCAATCAGCCCCAGCATTTT. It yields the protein CASSLSNQPQHF. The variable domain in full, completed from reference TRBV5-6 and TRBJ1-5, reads DAGVTQSPTHLIKTRGQQVTLRCSPKSGHDTVSWYQQALGQGPQFIFQYYEEEERQRGNFPDRFSGHQFPNYSSELNVNALLLGDSALYLCASSLSNQPQHFGDGTRLSIL.

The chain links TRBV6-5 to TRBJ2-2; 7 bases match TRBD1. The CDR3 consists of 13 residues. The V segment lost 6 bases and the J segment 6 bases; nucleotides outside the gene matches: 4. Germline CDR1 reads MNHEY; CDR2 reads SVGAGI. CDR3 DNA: TGTGCCAGCAGAACGACAGGGCCCGGGGAGCTGTTTTTT. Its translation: CASRTTGPGELFF.

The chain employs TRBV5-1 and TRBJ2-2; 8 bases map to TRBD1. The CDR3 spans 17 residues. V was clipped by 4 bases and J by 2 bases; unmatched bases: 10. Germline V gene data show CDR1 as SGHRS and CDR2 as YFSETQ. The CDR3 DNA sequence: TGCGCCAGCAGCAGTAAAACCGGGACAGGTAACACCGGGGAGCTGTTTTTT. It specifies CASSSKTGTGNTGELFF.

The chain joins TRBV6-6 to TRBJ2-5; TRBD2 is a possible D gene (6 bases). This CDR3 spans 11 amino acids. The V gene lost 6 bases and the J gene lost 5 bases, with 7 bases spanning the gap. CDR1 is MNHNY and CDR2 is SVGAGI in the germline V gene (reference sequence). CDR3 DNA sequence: TGTGCCAGCAGCCGGGAGGAGACCCAGTACTTC. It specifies CASSREETQYF.

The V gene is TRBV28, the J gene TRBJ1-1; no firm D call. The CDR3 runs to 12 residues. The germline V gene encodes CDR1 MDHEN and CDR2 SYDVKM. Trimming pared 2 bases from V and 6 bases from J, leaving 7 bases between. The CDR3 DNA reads TGTGCCAGCAGTTTACAGGTGCCTGAAGCTTTCTTT. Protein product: CASSLQVPEAFF.

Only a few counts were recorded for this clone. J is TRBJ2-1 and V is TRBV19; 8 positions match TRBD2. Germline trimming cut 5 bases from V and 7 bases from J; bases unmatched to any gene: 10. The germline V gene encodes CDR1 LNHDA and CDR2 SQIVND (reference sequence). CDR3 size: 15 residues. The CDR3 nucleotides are TGTGCCAGTAGTCCGAGAAGCGGGAGTTTAAATGAGCAGTTCTTC. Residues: CASSPRSGSLNEQFF. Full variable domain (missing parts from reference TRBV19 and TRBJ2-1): DGGITQSPKYLFRKEGQNVTLSCEQNLNHDAMYWYRQDPGQGLRLIYYSQIVNDFQKGDIAEGYSVSREKKESFPLTVTSAQKNPTAFYLCASSPRSGSLNEQFFGPGTRLTVL.

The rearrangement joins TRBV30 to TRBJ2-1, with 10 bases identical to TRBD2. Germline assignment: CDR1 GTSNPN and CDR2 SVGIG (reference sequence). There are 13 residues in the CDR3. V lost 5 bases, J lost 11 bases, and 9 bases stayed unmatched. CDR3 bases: TGTGCCTGGGAGGGACTAGCGCGGGATAAGCAGTTCTTC. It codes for CAWEGLARDKQFF.

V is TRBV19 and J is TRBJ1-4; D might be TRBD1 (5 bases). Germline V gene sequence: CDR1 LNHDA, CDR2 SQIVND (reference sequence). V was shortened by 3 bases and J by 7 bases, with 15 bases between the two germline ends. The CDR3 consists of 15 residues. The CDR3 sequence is CASSILAGDGEKLFF. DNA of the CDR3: TGTGCCAGTAGTATTTTAGCGGGGGACGGTGAAAAACTGTTTTTT.

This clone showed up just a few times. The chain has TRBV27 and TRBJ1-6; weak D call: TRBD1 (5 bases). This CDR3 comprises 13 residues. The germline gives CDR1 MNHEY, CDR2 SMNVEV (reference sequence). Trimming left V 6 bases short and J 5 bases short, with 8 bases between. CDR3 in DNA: TGTGCCAGCAGCCGGGGCAATAATTCACCCCTCCACTTT. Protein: CASSRGNNSPLHF.

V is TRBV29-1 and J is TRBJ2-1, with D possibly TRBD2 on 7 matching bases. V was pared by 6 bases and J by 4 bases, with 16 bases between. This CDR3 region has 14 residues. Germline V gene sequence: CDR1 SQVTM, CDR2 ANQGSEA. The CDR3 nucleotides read TGCAGCGTCAGATCCCGGGGGGCGTACAATGAGCAGTTCTTC. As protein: CSVRSRGAYNEQFF.

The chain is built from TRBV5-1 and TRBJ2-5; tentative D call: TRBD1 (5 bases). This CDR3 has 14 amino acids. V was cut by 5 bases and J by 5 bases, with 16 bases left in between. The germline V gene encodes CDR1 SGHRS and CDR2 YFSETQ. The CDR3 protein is CASSFQGSLETQYF. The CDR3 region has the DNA TGCGCCAGCAGTTTTCAGGGATCCCTGGAGACCCAGTACTTC.

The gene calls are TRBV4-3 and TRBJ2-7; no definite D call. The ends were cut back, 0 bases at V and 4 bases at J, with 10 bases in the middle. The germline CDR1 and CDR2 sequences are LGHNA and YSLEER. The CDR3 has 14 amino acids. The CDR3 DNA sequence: TGCGCCAGCAGCCAAGACTCGCCCAGTTACGAGCAGTACTTC. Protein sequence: CASSQDSPSYEQYF.

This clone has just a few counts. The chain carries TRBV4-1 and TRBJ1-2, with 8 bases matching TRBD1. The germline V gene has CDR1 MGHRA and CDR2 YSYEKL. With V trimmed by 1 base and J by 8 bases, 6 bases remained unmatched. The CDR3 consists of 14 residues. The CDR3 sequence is CASSQGTGTRGYTF. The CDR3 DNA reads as TGCGCCAGCAGCCAAGGGACAGGGACGAGGGGCTACACCTTC.